This is a list of T cell receptor beta chains from one sample in a study of T-cell memory formation after mild COVID-19. TCRdb reprocessed the 5' RACE reads via MiXCR and lists one record per CDR3 protein. The data show over 350,000 distinct CDR3 sequences, about 17% seen once. What was sequenced was PBMCs or a T cell subset sorted from them (not recorded which). Receptors were obtained from a man aged 18 to 30 who had mild COVID-19 (a few samples of this study predate the infection). Cell type and time point are not known. Each CDR3 is given with its conserved first and last residue.

>15|TRBJ1-3|TRBV4-3
CASSQSDRFENTIYF
>16|TRBJ2-5|TRBV5-1
CASSLGVAGDGETQYF
>16|TRBJ1-5|TRBV20-1
CSATGGGGVSNQPQHF
>15|TRBJ1-2|TRBV20-1
CSARAVPGGTYGYTF
>12|TRBJ1-2|TRBV28
CASEEGREGYTF
>18|TRBJ2-3|TRBV25-1
CASSEGLAGGPPTDTQYF
>14|TRBJ2-3|TRBV7-2
CASSPPGLADTQYF
>14|TRBJ2-7|TRBV18
CASSPGQGTYEQYF
>15|TRBJ1-1|TRBV12-3/TRBV12-4
CASTDSGTGNTEAFF
>14|TRBJ1-5|TRBV5-1
CASSFGTGNQPQHF
>13|TRBJ2-5|TRBV10-3
CAISAGQQETQYF
>14|TRBJ2-5|TRBV3-1
CASSQDAGKETQYF
>15|TRBJ1-5|TRBV6-5
CASSSSTRGYQPQHF
>15|TRBJ2-3|TRBV20-1
CSARGPPAGADTQYF
>16|TRBJ2-5|TRBV7-3
CASSLTGQRFGETQYF
>16|TRBJ2-1|TRBV5-1
CASSPGSGGSYNEQFF
>17|TRBJ2-1|TRBV4-3
CASSQEAGTVSYNEQFF
>15|TRBJ1-2|TRBV20-1
CSARKTDGPNYGYTF
>14|TRBJ2-5|TRBV10-3
CAISWTGADGTQYF
>18|TRBJ2-3|TRBV21-1
CASSKTLGGQAFTDTQYF
>13|TRBJ2-1|TRBV7-9
CASISPRYNEQFF
>10|TRBJ1-4|TRBV20-1
CSAGNEKLFF
>14|TRBJ1-5|TRBV24-1
CATSDGLISRPQHF
>13|TRBJ2-3|TRBV5-4
CASSFRVTDTQYF
>14|TRBJ1-5|TRBV5-1
CASSPTPGNQPQHF
>15|TRBJ1-2|TRBV6-5
CASSYSRGQNYGYTF
>12|TRBJ2-1|TRBV15
CATSRVYNEQFF
>17|TRBJ2-6|TRBV19
CASSPRATSSGANVLTF
>15|TRBJ2-3|TRBV4-2
CASSQAARATDTQYF
>14|TRBJ1-1|TRBV28
CASFPLALVTEAFF